This TCR beta chain emerged from a study of blood T cell repertoires in COVID-19. How the authors handled the data: Researchers report that nucleated cell counts were estimated from reference gene primer amplification. The data were produced by immunoSEQ multiplex PCR, yet TCRdb's version contains in-frame clones alone and is incomplete. V, J and clone size derive from that table, while D and trimming were established from the DNA sequence. This repertoire shows tens of thousands of clones, roughly 90% found once; its top ten account for almost 4%. There are 13 residues in the CDR3. The germline gives CDR1 KGHSH, CDR2 LQKENI. Between the trimmed V and J ends, which lost 3 bases and 1 base, there was a span of 3 bases.

This receptor was taken from a man aged 50 to 60 with acute or convalescent COVID-19. V gene TRBV18 combines with J gene TRBJ2-2; D not certain. Sequencing was carried out using peripheral blood. This CDR3 reads CASSPMNTGELFF. CDR3 DNA: TGTGCCAGCTCACCCATGAACACCGGGGAGCTGTTTTTT.